Listed here are 10 T cell receptor beta chains from one sample, sequenced in a study of blood T cell repertoires in COVID-19. Assay used: immunoSEQ multiplex PCR; TCRdb lists only in-frame clones, some missing. The sample shows under 300,000 clones, around 84% of them seen only once. Sequencing was carried out using peripheral blood. The receptors originated from a man aged 40-49 years who had recovered from COVID-19.

The chain carries TRBV3-1 (or the pseudogene TRBV3-2) and TRBJ1-2; D gene unclear. Germline loops: CDR1 LGHDT, CDR2 YNNKEL (reference sequence). The CDR3 is made up of 12 amino acids. Trimming removed 0 bases from V and 6 bases from J, with 5 bases in between. The DNA of the CDR3 is TGTGCCAGCAGCCAAGATCAGAATGGCTACACCTTC. This gives the protein CASSQDQNGYTF.

The chain has TRBV2 and TRBJ1-5; no firm D call. From germline, CDR1 is SNHLY and CDR2 FYNNEI. This CDR3 contains 15 residues. Trimming removed 6 bases at V and 1 base at J, with 13 bases between. As DNA, the CDR3 is TGTGCCAGCAGAGCGGGTGCTGGAAGCAATCAGCCCCAGCATTTT. This sequence encodes CASRAGAGSNQPQHF.

V is TRBV5-4 and J is TRBJ2-1, with 7 nucleotides matching TRBD1. Germline V gene sequence: CDR1 SGHNT, CDR2 YYREEE (reference sequence). The CDR3 covers 16 residues. Germline trimming cut 4 bases from V and 1 base from J; bases unmatched to any gene: 8. CDR3 loop: CASSPTGTESYNEQFF. The CDR3 DNA is TGTGCCAGCAGCCCCACGGGGACAGAGTCCTACAATGAGCAGTTCTTC.

V and J are TRBV6-2 or TRBV6-3 and TRBJ1-5, with TRBD1 matching over 7 bases. The CDR3 has 15 amino acids. V dropped 6 bases and J dropped 2; count of bases not matched to a gene: 7. CDR1 is MNHEY, CDR2 SVGEGT, per germline. The CDR3: CASSPHTGGNQPQHF. CDR3 DNA sequence: TGTGCCAGCAGCCCTCACACAGGGGGCAATCAGCCCCAGCATTTT.

This chain uses TRBV4-3 with TRBJ2-7, with TRBD2 matching 11 bases. The CDR3 length is 16 residues. The ends lost 3 bases at V and 0 bases at J; junction bases unmatched: 4. The germline V gene encodes CDR1 LGHNA and CDR2 YSLEER. This CDR3 reads CASSQTSGDSSYEQYF. Written as DNA, the CDR3 is TGCGCCAGCAGCCAGACTAGCGGGGATAGCTCCTACGAGCAGTACTTC.

The chain joins TRBV5-1 to TRBJ2-3, with 8 bases aligning to TRBD2. Per germline, CDR1 SGHRS and CDR2 YFSETQ. This CDR3 spans 15 amino acids. The V gene end was trimmed by 4 bases and the J gene end by 5 bases; junction bases not matched to a gene: 9. CDR3 DNA sequence: TGCGCCAGCAGCCCCAGGGGTAGCGGGGTAGATACGCAGTATTTT. This gives the protein CASSPRGSGVDTQYF.

This clone was counted at least ten times. This chain links TRBV15 with TRBJ2-7, with 7 bases aligning to TRBD2. From germline, CDR1 is LNHNV and CDR2 YYDKDF (reference sequence). V was pared by 1 base and J by 5 bases, with 8 bases of the junction left unmatched. CDR3 size: 15 residues. CDR3 loop: CATSRVRESIHEQYF. CDR3 DNA: TGTGCCACCAGCAGAGTGCGGGAGTCCATCCACGAGCAGTACTTC.

This clone has only a few counts. The chain has TRBV7-9 and TRBJ2-3; D ambiguous. V shed 4 bases and J shed 7 bases, with 15 bases lying between them. Germline V CDR1 and CDR2: SEHNR, FQNEAQ (reference sequence). This CDR3 contains 14 residues. CDR3 nucleotide sequence: TGTGCCAGCAGCTCGGTTCGGTACCCTAATACGCAGTATTTT. Translation gives CASSSVRYPNTQYF.

The genes are TRBV5-1 and TRBJ1-1; D is perhaps TRBD1 (5 bases). The CDR3 has 14 residues. Trimming shortened V by 1 base and J by 5 bases, and 12 bases separated the two germline ends. In germline, CDR1 is SGHRS, CDR2 YFSETQ. CDR3: CASSLLGRGTEAFF. The CDR3 DNA reads TGCGCCAGCAGCTTGTTAGGGAGGGGAACTGAAGCTTTCTTT.

The rearrangement joins TRBV6-2 or TRBV6-3 to TRBJ2-4; perhaps TRBD1 as D (5 bases). CDR1 is MNHEY and CDR2 is SVGEGT in the germline V gene. V was trimmed by 4 bases and J by 7 bases, leaving 14 bases between them. This CDR3 spans 14 amino acids. Here the CDR3 reads CASSSPDSYNIQYF. Here the CDR3 DNA reads TGTGCCAGCAGTTCTCCAGACAGCTACAACATTCAGTACTTC.